The 23 T cell receptor beta chains reported below all come from one sample, sequenced in a study of neurological immune-mediated disorders. Each CDR3 protein gets one entry after TCRdb re-called the 5' RACE reads with MiXCR. The table shows under 75,000 distinct CDR3 sequences, with around 3.4% occurring only once. Sequencing used PBMCs. These receptors were collected from a woman aged 55 to 70 with multiple sclerosis.

This clonotype was seen at least ten times. The CDR3 DNA sequence: TGCGCCAGCAGCCAAGTGGGGCGGGGTAAGGATAATTCACCCCTCCACTTT. Residues: CASSQVGRGKDNSPLHF. The rearrangement uses TRBV4-1 and TRBJ1-6; D might be TRBD1 (5 bases). CDR3 length: 17 amino acids. Germline values: CDR1 MGHRA, CDR2 YSYEKL. V was clipped by 1 base and J by 5 bases, with 15 bases between them.

This clonotype was seen at least ten times. The chain couples TRBV6-6 to TRBJ1-1, with D hard to call. The CDR3 contains 14 residues. The V end lost 9 bases, the J end lost 3 bases, and 17 bases lay between the germline ends. Germline V CDR1 and CDR2: MNHNY, SVGAGI (reference sequence). The CDR3 bases are TGTGCCAGTTTTTTCTCGTCTCTGTACACTGAAGCTTTCTTT. The encoded protein is CASFFSSLYTEAFF.

This clonotype was seen repeatedly, ten times or more. The chain carries TRBV5-6 and TRBJ1-5; D unclear. The CDR3 runs 15 residues. Trimming left V 0 bases short and J 2 bases short, with 9 bases between. Looked up from germline, CDR1 is SGHDT and CDR2 is YYEEEE. The CDR3 reads CASSLGGRGNQPQHF. DNA for the CDR3: TGTGCCAGCAGCTTGGGTGGAAGGGGCAATCAGCCCCAGCATTTT.

This clonotype was seen at least ten times. The V gene is TRBV5-1, the J gene TRBJ2-6, with D unresolved. Looked up from germline, CDR1 is SGHRS and CDR2 is YFSETQ. Trimming pared 0 bases from V and 0 bases from J, leaving 13 bases between. This CDR3 comprises 18 residues. In DNA form, the CDR3 reads TGCGCCAGCAGCTTGGAGGGCATACTTGGCTCTGGGGCCAACGTCCTGACTTTC. Its protein product is CASSLEGILGSGANVLTF.

This clonotype was found many times. V usage is TRBV20-1 and J usage is TRBJ2-1; D perhaps matches TRBD1 (5 bases). Germline V gives CDR1 DFQATT, CDR2 SNEGSKA (reference sequence). V was shortened by 1 base and J by 5 bases, with 9 bases between the two germline ends. The CDR3 sequence is 13 residues long. The CDR3 DNA is TGCAGTGCTAGAGCGGACATAGACAATGAGCAGTTCTTC. Protein: CSARADIDNEQFF.

The V call is TRBV12-3 or TRBV12-4, the J call TRBJ2-7; 12 nucleotides align to TRBD1. This CDR3 has 18 amino acids. Germline trimming cut 3 bases from V and 0 bases from J; bases unmatched to any gene: 9. The DNA of the CDR3 is TGTGCCAGCAGTTTTCGGATCCCGGGACAGGGGGCCTCCTACGAGCAGTACTTC. Translating gives CASSFRIPGQGASYEQYF.

This clonotype was detected ten times or more. The chain is built from TRBV4-3 and TRBJ2-7; TRBD2 might be the D (5 bases). Between the trimmed V and J ends, which lost 1 base and 2 bases, there was a span of 12 bases. The CDR3 runs 15 residues. CDR1 and CDR2 (germline): LGHNA, YSLEER. The CDR3 spells CASSQGLIGAYEQYF. CDR3 sequence (DNA): TGCGCCAGCAGCCAAGGTCTAATCGGGGCCTACGAGCAGTACTTC.

The sample holds many counts of this clonotype. The rearrangement links TRBV5-1 to TRBJ1-6; 11 bases line up with TRBD1. The CDR3 extends over 14 amino acids. V shed 3 bases, J shed 9 bases, and the junction held 2 bases outside the gene matches. CDR1 and CDR2 from the germline V gene are SGHRS and YFSETQ. The CDR3 DNA reads as TGCGCCAGCAGCTCGGGACAGGGGGGTTCACCCCTCCACTTT. It specifies CASSSGQGGSPLHF.

This clonotype was recorded many times. This chain uses TRBV3-1 with TRBJ2-2; D is unclear. The CDR3 consists of 17 residues. Germline values: CDR1 LGHDT, CDR2 YNNKEL (reference sequence). Between the trimmed V and J ends, which lost 0 bases and 0 bases, there was a span of 11 bases. CDR3: CASSQDLGLPNTGELFF. The CDR3 DNA sequence: TGTGCCAGCAGCCAAGATCTGGGCCTTCCGAACACCGGGGAGCTGTTTTTT. The complete variable domain, with remaining parts taken from reference TRBV3-1 and TRBJ2-2, reads DTAVSQTPKYLVTQMGNDKSIKCEQNLGHDTMYWYKQDSKKFLKIMFSYNNKELIINETVPNRFSPKSPDKAHLNLHINSLELGDSAVYFCASSQDLGLPNTGELFFGEGSRLTVL.

This clonotype has a count of ten or more. V gene TRBV5-6 combines with J gene TRBJ2-7; 8 nucleotides match TRBD1. The germline gives CDR1 SGHDT, CDR2 YYEEEE. V shed 4 bases, J shed 3 bases, and the junction held 9 bases outside the gene matches. CDR3 size: 15 residues. The CDR3 DNA follows: TGTGCCAGCAGCCCCCGCCGGGACAGGAACTACGAGCAGTACTTC. The encoded protein is CASSPRRDRNYEQYF.

In this sample, this clonotype turned up many times. J is TRBJ2-1 and V is TRBV20-1; 7 positions match TRBD2. This CDR3 region has 16 residues. CDR1 is DFQATT, CDR2 SNEGSKA, per germline (reference sequence). Unmatched junction bases numbered 13, after V lost 3 bases and J lost 5 bases. CDR3 residues: CSASPAGVLQNNEQFF. The CDR3 DNA reads as TGCAGTGCTAGTCCTGCGGGAGTCCTACAAAACAATGAGCAGTTCTTC.

For this clonotype: A much larger clone is a single base away; this may be a read error. No conserved phenylalanine or tryptophan ends this CDR3, so it is likely a read error. The genes are TRBV3-1 and TRBJ2-5; no clear D gene. V lost 0 bases and J 2 bases, leaving 10 bases between the germline ends. This CDR3 is built from 15 residues. CDR1 is LGHDT and CDR2 is YNNKEL in the germline V gene (reference sequence). The CDR3 here is CASSQDIRRQETQYI. CDR3 nucleotide sequence: TGTGCCAGCAGCCAAGATATTCGGCGGCAAGAGACCCAGTACATC.

The V call is TRBV12-3 or TRBV12-4, the J call TRBJ2-3; D assignment may be TRBD1 or TRBD2 (5 bases each). V was cut by 7 bases and J by 2 bases, with 19 bases left in between. The CDR3 has 16 amino acids. The chain's CDR3 is CASMTDRRRDTDTQYF. CDR3 in DNA: TGTGCCAGCATGACCGACAGACGACGGGACACAGATACGCAGTATTTT.

This clonotype was counted at least ten times. The gene calls are TRBV5-1 and TRBJ2-6; D gene ambiguous. The CDR3 consists of 17 residues. CDR1 is SGHRS and CDR2 is YFSETQ in the germline V gene. V was pared by 1 base and J by 0 bases, with 11 bases between. CDR3: CASSLNLRTSGANVLTF. Here the CDR3 DNA reads TGCGCCAGCAGCTTGAACCTCAGGACCTCTGGGGCCAACGTCCTGACTTTC.

The chain has TRBV20-1 and TRBJ1-1; possibly TRBD1 for D (5 bases). CDR3 length: 16 residues. Germline loops: CDR1 DFQATT, CDR2 SNEGSKA (reference sequence). V dropped 3 bases and J dropped 1 base, with 18 bases sitting between them. In DNA, the CDR3 is TGCAGTGCTAGTAAGACCCGGCAGGGTCCGAACACTGAAGCTTTCTTT. This gives the protein CSASKTRQGPNTEAFF.

This clonotype was found many times. J is TRBJ2-7 and V is TRBV7-2; D may be TRBD1 (5 bases). The CDR3 has 15 residues. The germline V gene has CDR1 SGHTA and CDR2 FQGNSA. Trimming shortened V by 0 bases and J by 5 bases, and 14 bases separated the two germline ends. Written as DNA, the CDR3 is TGTGCCAGCAGCTTAGCATTCTTGTCAGGGAACGAGCAGTACTTC. It yields the protein CASSLAFLSGNEQYF.

This clonotype came up many times. This chain connects TRBV15 to TRBJ2-7; 7 bases are shared with TRBD1. Germline V gives CDR1 LNHNV, CDR2 YYDKDF (reference sequence). The CDR3 extends over 14 amino acids. The junction had 4 bases not matched to a gene; V was cut back by 1 base and J by 4 bases. The DNA of the CDR3 is TGTGCCACCAGCAGAGGGGACAGTCTATACGAGCAGTACTTC. As protein: CATSRGDSLYEQYF.

The chain is built from TRBV7-3 and TRBJ1-2; D might be TRBD1 (6 bases). Germline V gene data show CDR1 as SGHTA and CDR2 as FQGTGA. There are 13 residues in the CDR3. The V end lost 4 bases, the J end lost 4 bases, and 10 bases lay between the germline ends. CDR3 coding DNA: TGTGCCAGCAGCTGGAAACAGGGCTATGGCTACACCTTC. This gives the protein CASSWKQGYGYTF.

This clonotype has at least ten counts. J is TRBJ2-7 and V is TRBV2, with 12 bases identical to TRBD1. The CDR3 has 16 amino acids. With V trimmed by 1 base and J by 7 bases, 8 bases remained unmatched. Germline assignment: CDR1 SNHLY and CDR2 FYNNEI. The DNA for the CDR3 is TGTGCCAGCAGTGAAGATGTGGGACAGGGGGCCGGGGAGCAGTACTTC. Amino acids: CASSEDVGQGAGEQYF.

This clonotype has ten or more counts. The chain recombines TRBV5-6 with TRBJ2-7, with 8 positions matching TRBD2. CDR3 length equals 16 residues. The ends lost 3 bases at V and 0 bases at J; junction bases unmatched: 8. Germline V gene lookup returns CDR1 SGHDT and CDR2 YYEEEE. CDR3 coding DNA: TGTGCCAGCAGCTATTTCGCGGGAGGACGCTCCTACGAGCAGTACTTC. This codes for CASSYFAGGRSYEQYF.

Ten or more counts support this clonotype. The rearrangement links TRBV4-2 to TRBJ1-4; 9 bases line up with TRBD1. Germline CDR1 reads LGHNA; CDR2 reads YNFKEQ. The V and J ends lost 1 base and 8 bases, in that order; junction bases with no gene match: 5. There are 15 residues in the CDR3. The CDR3 nucleotides read TGTGCCAGCAGCCAAGCGGACAGGGGAGTAGAAAAACTGTTTTTT. It is translated as CASSQADRGVEKLFF.

This clonotype was counted ten times or more. This chain's CDR3 is CASSLLQSYEQYF. The CDR3 nucleotides read TGTGCCAGCAGCTTATTACAGTCCTACGAGCAGTACTTC. The chain carries TRBV11-2 and TRBJ2-7; D is unresolved. The germline V gene has CDR1 SGHAT and CDR2 FQNNGV. Trimming removed 2 bases from V and 1 base from J, with 6 bases in between. This CDR3 has 13 amino acids.

The chain is built from TRBV7-2 and TRBJ1-5; 8 bases match TRBD1. Germline V gives CDR1 SGHTA, CDR2 FQGNSA. The CDR3 has 18 amino acids. Trimming cost V 0 bases and J 7 bases; bases outside gene matches: 14. DNA for the CDR3: TGTGCCAGCAGCTTAGCGGCCCCCTGGCCAGGGGGCGTCCAGCCCCAGCATTTT. It is translated as CASSLAAPWPGGVQPQHF. Full variable domain (outside the CDR3, taken from reference TRBV7-2 and TRBJ1-5): GAGVSQSPSNKVTEKGKDVELRCDPISGHTALYWYRQSLGQGLEFLIYFQGNSAPDKSGLPSDRFSAERTGGSVSTLTIQRTQQEDSAVYLCASSLAAPWPGGVQPQHFGDGTRLSIL.